Given below is one T cell receptor beta chain in context. This entry comes from a study of cytomegalovirus exposure and HLA in healthy donors. PCR employed 60 Vbeta and 13 Jbeta primers. This table comes from immunoSEQ multiplex PCR, and its TCRdb copy is limited to in-frame clones, with some not included. The repertoire holds some 120,000 clones, around 84% seen once, with about a fifth in the top ten. This receptor was obtained from a man aged 25-45 years in good health and CMV-seropositive. Input material: PBMCs.

DNA of the CDR3: TGTGCCAGCAGAGAGACAGGGGAAGCTGATGGCTACACCTTC. It translates to CASRETGEADGYTF. J is TRBJ1-2 and V is TRBV6-5; 8 bases are a match to TRBD1. The ends lost 6 bases at V and 6 bases at J; junction bases unmatched: 9. CDR3 size: 14 residues. Germline loops: CDR1 MNHEY, CDR2 SVGAGI.